Listed here are 20 T cell receptor beta chains from one sample, sequenced in a study of T cell responses to AZD1222 COVID-19 vaccine (dated by TCRdb to about 2021). The time point label on this specimen signifies: baseline before first vaccination. The library was generated by the immunoSEQ multiplex PCR assay. The table was pulled from immuneACCESS by TCRdb, which kept in-frame rearrangements only. Such tables lose some clones; where checked, under half of the loss comes from unresolved V genes, and the rest has no known cause. A total of more than 85,000 clones appear in this sample, approximately 90% of them only once. The ten largest clones represent 7% to 10% of the sample. The sample was peripheral blood, taken on day 0 of AZD1222 vaccination. The source is an adult in good health.

The chain couples TRBV7-6 to TRBJ2-1; TRBD1 or TRBD2 may be the D gene (6 bases each). The CDR3 is 18 residues long. Germline V gene data show CDR1 as SGHVS and CDR2 as FNYEAQ. Trimming pared 2 bases from V and 4 bases from J, leaving 21 bases between. The CDR3 DNA reads TGTGCCAGCAGCTTACGTTCGGGGGCCTTGGCCCTTTACAATGAGCAGTTCTTC. Protein product: CASSLRSGALALYNEQFF.

This chain uses TRBV6-5 with TRBJ1-5; 9 nucleotides align to TRBD1. Trimming took 4 bases from V and 6 from J; bases not matched to a gene: 4. This CDR3 is built from 14 residues. CDR1 is MNHEY, CDR2 SVGAGI, per germline. Here the CDR3 reads CASSSQGAGQPQHF. DNA for the CDR3: TGTGCCAGCAGTTCACAGGGGGCCGGTCAGCCCCAGCATTTT.

The chain uses TRBV27 and TRBJ1-2; a weak D match, TRBD1 (6 bases). The CDR3 runs to 14 residues. Trimming pared 5 bases from V and 4 bases from J, leaving 14 bases between. CDR1 MNHEY and CDR2 SMNVEV come from the germline V gene (reference sequence). CDR3 nucleotide sequence: TGTGCCAGCAGTAGGACAGACAGAGTCTATGGCTACACCTTC. It translates to CASSRTDRVYGYTF.

The chain employs TRBV21-1 and TRBJ1-5; the table names TRBD1, a call not compared with the DNA. TRBV21-1 represents a pseudogene. This CDR3 spans 20 amino acids. The CDR3 bases are TGTGCCAGCAGCAAAGGACCTAATTATCACAGGGGGTGTTGCAATCAGCCCCAGCATTTT. Protein: CASSKGPNYHRGCCNQPQHF.

The chain combines TRBV5-4 with TRBJ2-7; TRBD2 agrees at 11 bases. From germline, CDR1 is SGHNT and CDR2 YYREEE (reference sequence). The CDR3 is 13 residues long. V shed 7 bases and J 4 bases; nucleotides not matched to a gene: 4. DNA of the CDR3: TGTGCCAGCGGGGCTAGCGGGAGGTACGAGCAGTACTTC. Residues: CASGASGRYEQYF.

V usage is TRBV19 and J usage is TRBJ1-3; D perhaps matches TRBD1 (5 bases). From germline, CDR1 is LNHDA and CDR2 SQIVND (reference sequence). V was cut by 3 bases and J by 9 bases, with 9 bases left in between. CDR3 size: 12 residues. The CDR3 coding sequence is TGTGCCAGTAGTATCGGGGCGAGCACCATATATTTT. It specifies CASSIGASTIYF.

This clone was observed a single time. V is TRBV28 and J is TRBJ1-1; TRBD1 might be the D (6 bases). Trimming removed 6 bases at V and 2 bases at J, with 16 bases between. The CDR3 is 15 amino acids. The V gene's germline CDR1 is MDHEN and CDR2 SYDVKM. The CDR3 bases are TGTGCCAGCAGGTTAGCCGGGACACTAAACACTGAAGCTTTCTTT. Its protein product is CASRLAGTLNTEAFF.

The chain carries TRBV28 and TRBJ2-6; either TRBD1 or TRBD2 may fit D (5 bases each). V was cut by 5 bases and J by 0 bases, with 17 bases left in between. Germline V gene lookup returns CDR1 MDHEN and CDR2 SYDVKM. The CDR3 extends over 18 amino acids. Written as DNA, the CDR3 is TGTGCCAGCAGTCCCCCGGGACGGCCCCTCTCTGGGGCCAACGTCCTGACTTTC. As protein: CASSPPGRPLSGANVLTF.

CDR3 protein: CASSPGLAGGETQYF. CDR3 DNA: TGCGCCAGCAGCCCGGGACTAGCGGGAGGGGAGACCCAGTACTTC. The J gene is TRBJ2-5, the V gene TRBV4-1, with 16 bases aligning to TRBD2. Germline V lookup: CDR1 MGHRA, CDR2 YSYEKL. V shed 4 bases, J shed 5 bases, and the junction held 1 base outside the gene matches. The CDR3 length is 15 residues.

The genes are TRBV5-1 and TRBJ1-5; 8 nucleotides match TRBD1. Germline loops: CDR1 SGHRS, CDR2 YFSETQ. The V segment lost 4 bases and the J segment 3 bases; nucleotides outside the gene matches: 6. The CDR3 extends over 15 amino acids. CDR3 sequence reads: CASSPGQANNQPQHF. In DNA form, the CDR3 reads TGCGCCAGCAGCCCGGGACAGGCCAACAATCAGCCCCAGCATTTT.

The V and J genes are TRBV7-9 and TRBJ2-3, with 11 bases fitting TRBD1. J was trimmed by 2 bases and V by 4 bases; bases with no gene match: 2. This CDR3 has 15 amino acids. Germline CDR1 and CDR2: SEHNR and FQNEAQ (reference sequence). The CDR3 loop reads CASSSGQGATDTQYF. The CDR3 bases are TGTGCCAGCAGCTCCGGACAGGGGGCCACAGATACGCAGTATTTT. The full variable domain, in which reference TRBV7-9 and TRBJ2-3 provide the parts outside the CDR3, is DTGVSQNPRHKITKRGQNVTFRCDPISEHNRLYWYRQTLGQGPEFLTYFQNEAQLEKSRLLSDRFSAERPKGSFSTLEIQRTEQGDSAMYLCASSSGQGATDTQYFGPGTRLTVL.

V is TRBV6-5 and J is TRBJ1-2; tentative D call: TRBD1 (5 bases). The V gene's germline CDR1 is MNHEY and CDR2 SVGAGI. The CDR3 has 15 residues. The V and J ends lost 5 bases and 4 bases respectively, with 17 bases between them. The CDR3 reads CASSHGAEGTYGYTF. CDR3 coding DNA: TGTGCCAGCAGTCACGGGGCAGAAGGAACCTATGGCTACACCTTC.

The chain carries TRBV3-1 (or the pseudogene TRBV3-2) and TRBJ2-5, with D tentatively TRBD2 (6 bases). The length of the CDR3 is 15 residues. Germline lookup yields CDR1 LGHDT and CDR2 YNNKEL (reference sequence). Trimming removed 4 bases at V and 5 bases at J, with 17 bases between. The CDR3 loop is CASSLQIGGAETQYF. CDR3 in DNA: TGTGCCAGCAGCCTTCAGATCGGGGGTGCGGAGACCCAGTACTTC.

The chain joins TRBV3-1 (or the pseudogene TRBV3-2) to TRBJ1-6; unclear D gene. The V end lost 0 bases, the J end lost 10 bases, and 4 bases lay between the germline ends. The CDR3 is 12 amino acids. The germline CDR1 and CDR2 sequences are LGHDT and YNNKEL (reference sequence). For the CDR3, the DNA is TGTGCCAGCAGCCAAGAGGGATCACCCCTCCACTTT. This encodes CASSQEGSPLHF.

The CDR3 coding sequence is TGTGCCAGCAGCCCGAGCCCCCTAACCACCACCGGGGAGCTGTTTTTT. Protein sequence: CASSPSPLTTTGELFF. The chain links TRBV7-9 to TRBJ2-2; D gene unclear. The germline V gene has CDR1 SEHNR and CDR2 FQNEAQ (reference sequence). The CDR3 consists of 16 residues. V gave up 5 bases and J gave up 4 bases, with 17 bases separating them. Filled out from reference TRBV7-9 and TRBJ2-2, the complete variable domain reads DTGVSQNPRHKITKRGQNVTFRCDPISEHNRLYWYRQTLGQGPEFLTYFQNEAQLEKSRLLSDRFSAERPKGSFSTLEIQRTEQGDSAMYLCASSPSPLTTTGELFFGEGSRLTVL.

The rearrangement uses TRBV18 and TRBJ2-6; weak D call: TRBD2 (5 bases). CDR1 KGHSH and CDR2 LQKENI come from the germline V gene. Trimming shortened V by 3 bases and J by 4 bases, and 10 bases separated the two germline ends. The CDR3 loop spans 15 amino acids. In nucleotides, the CDR3 is TGTGCCAGCTCACCGTACGGGAAAGGGGCCAACGTCCTGACTTTC. Its protein is CASSPYGKGANVLTF.

This CDR3 reads CASSPGVASGNTIYF. CDR3 nucleotide sequence: TGTGCCAGCAGCCCAGGGGTTGCCTCTGGAAACACCATATATTTT. J is TRBJ1-3 and V is TRBV5-4; D possibly corresponds to TRBD1 (6 bases). Trimming removed 4 bases at V and 0 bases at J, with 11 bases between. This CDR3 is built from 15 residues. The germline gives CDR1 SGHNT, CDR2 YYREEE (reference sequence).

The genes are TRBV5-1 and TRBJ1-4; a possible D gene is TRBD1 (5 bases). This CDR3 is built from 14 residues. Trimming removed 4 bases from V and 5 bases from J, with 12 bases in between. Germline V gene data show CDR1 as SGHRS and CDR2 as YFSETQ. CDR3 sequence reads: CASSLRDPNEKLFF. The CDR3 DNA follows: TGCGCCAGCAGCCTCCGGGACCCAAATGAAAAACTGTTTTTT.

For this clone: This specimen includes other DNA sequences encoding the same CDR3. The J gene is TRBJ2-7, the V gene TRBV3-1 (or the pseudogene TRBV3-2); D gene ambiguous. Germline V CDR1 and CDR2: LGHDT, YNNKEL (reference sequence). Trimming stripped 2 bases from V and 1 base from J, with 0 bases between. There are 11 residues in the CDR3. CDR3 amino acids: CASSQSYEQYF. The CDR3 bases are TGTGCCAGCAGCCAATCCTACGAGCAGTACTTC.

The chain couples TRBV14 to TRBJ1-2, with 7 positions matching TRBD1. Germline assignment: CDR1 SGHDN and CDR2 FVKESK. V trimming: 6 bases; J trimming: 4 bases; junction bases outside the gene matches: 11. The CDR3 covers 15 residues. This CDR3 is CASSQWTGPFYGYTF. The CDR3 bases are TGTGCCAGCAGTCAATGGACAGGCCCCTTCTATGGCTACACCTTC.